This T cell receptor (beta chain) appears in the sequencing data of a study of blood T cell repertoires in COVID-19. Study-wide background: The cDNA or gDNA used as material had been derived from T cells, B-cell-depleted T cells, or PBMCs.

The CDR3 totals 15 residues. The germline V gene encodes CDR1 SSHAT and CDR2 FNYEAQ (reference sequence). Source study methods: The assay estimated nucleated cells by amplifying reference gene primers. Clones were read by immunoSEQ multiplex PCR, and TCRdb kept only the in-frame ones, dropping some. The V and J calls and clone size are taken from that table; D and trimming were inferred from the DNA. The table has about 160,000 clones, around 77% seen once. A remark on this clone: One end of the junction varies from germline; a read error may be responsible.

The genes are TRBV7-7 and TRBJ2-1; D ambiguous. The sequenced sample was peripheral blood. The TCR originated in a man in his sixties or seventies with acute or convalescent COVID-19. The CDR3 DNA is TGTGCTAGCAGCTTAGTAGCTACTCTGGGCAATGAGCAGTTCTTC. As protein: CASSLVATLGNEQFF. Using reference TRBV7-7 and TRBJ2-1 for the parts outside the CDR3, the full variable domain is GAGVSQSPRYKVTKRGQDVTLRCDPISSHATLYWYQQALGQGPEFLTYFNYEAQPDKSGLPSDRFSAERPEGSISTLTIQRTEQRDSAMYRCASSLVATLGNEQFFGPGTRLTVL.